The present entry profiles one T cell receptor (beta chain) with its context. This sample is part of a study of blood T cell repertoires in COVID-19. Study as a whole: There were acute and convalescent COVID-19 samples, and they came from the United States, Italy and Spain. The analysed material was cDNA or gDNA that came from T cells, B-cell-depleted T cells, or PBMCs.

Clones were read by immunoSEQ multiplex PCR, and TCRdb kept only the in-frame ones, dropping some. Of about 270,000 clones listed, about 88% are singletons. All enrollees were about 18 to 89 years old and from fewer than 30 US areas. Participants were placed into cohorts based on the clinical history they reported. Specimen: PBMCs or T cells enriched from blood (not recorded which). The TCR was taken from a woman between 45 and 60 years old who had recovered from COVID-19.

Here the CDR3 DNA reads TGTGCCACCTCAAACCAGGGTGGCTCCTACGAGCAGTACTTC. Protein sequence: CATSNQGGSYEQYF. This chain links TRBV19 with TRBJ2-7, with D perhaps matching TRBD1 (5 bases). V lost 10 bases to trimming and J lost 0 bases, with 16 bases between them. The germline V gene has CDR1 LNHDA and CDR2 SQIVND (reference sequence). The CDR3 runs 14 residues.